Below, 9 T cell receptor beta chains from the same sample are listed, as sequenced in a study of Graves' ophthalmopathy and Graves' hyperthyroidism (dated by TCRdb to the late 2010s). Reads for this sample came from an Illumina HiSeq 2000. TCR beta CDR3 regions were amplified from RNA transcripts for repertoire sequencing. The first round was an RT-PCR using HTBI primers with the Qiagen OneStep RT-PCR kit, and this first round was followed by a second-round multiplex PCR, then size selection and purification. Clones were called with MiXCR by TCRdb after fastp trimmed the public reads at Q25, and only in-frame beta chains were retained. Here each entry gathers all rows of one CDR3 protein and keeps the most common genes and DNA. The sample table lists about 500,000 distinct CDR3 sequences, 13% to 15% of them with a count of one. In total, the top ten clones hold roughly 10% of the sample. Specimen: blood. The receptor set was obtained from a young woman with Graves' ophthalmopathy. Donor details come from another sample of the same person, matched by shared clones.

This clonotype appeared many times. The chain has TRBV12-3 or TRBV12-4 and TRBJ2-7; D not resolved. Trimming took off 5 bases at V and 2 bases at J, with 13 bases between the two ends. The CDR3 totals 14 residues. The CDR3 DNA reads TGTGCCAGCAGTCCCGCGGACCGTCCCTACGAGCAGTACTTC. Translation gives CASSPADRPYEQYF.

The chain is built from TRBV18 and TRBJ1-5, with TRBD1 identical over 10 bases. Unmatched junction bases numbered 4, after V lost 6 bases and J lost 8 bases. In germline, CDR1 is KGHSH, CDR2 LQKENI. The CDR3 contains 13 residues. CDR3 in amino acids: CASSRGTGEPQHF. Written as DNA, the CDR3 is TGTGCCAGCTCTAGAGGGACAGGGGAGCCCCAGCATTTT.

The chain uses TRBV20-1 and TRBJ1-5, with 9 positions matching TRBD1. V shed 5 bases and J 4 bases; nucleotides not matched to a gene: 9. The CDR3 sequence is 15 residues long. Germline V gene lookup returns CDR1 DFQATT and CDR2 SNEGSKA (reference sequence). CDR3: CSALTGGGVNQPQHF. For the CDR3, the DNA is TGCAGTGCTCTTACAGGGGGCGGCGTAAATCAGCCCCAGCATTTT.

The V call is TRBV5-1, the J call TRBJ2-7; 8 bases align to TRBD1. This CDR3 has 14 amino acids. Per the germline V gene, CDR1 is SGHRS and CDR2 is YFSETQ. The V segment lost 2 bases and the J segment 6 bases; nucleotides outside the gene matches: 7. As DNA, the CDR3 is TGCGCCAGCAGCTTACAGACAGGGGTCTCCGAGCAGTACTTC. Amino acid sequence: CASSLQTGVSEQYF.

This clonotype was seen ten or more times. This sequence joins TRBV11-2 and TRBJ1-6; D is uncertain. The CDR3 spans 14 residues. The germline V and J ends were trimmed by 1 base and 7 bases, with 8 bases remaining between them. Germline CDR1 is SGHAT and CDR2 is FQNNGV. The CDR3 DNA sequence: TGTGCCAGCAGCTTAGGGCAAGTAAATTCACCCCTCCACTTT. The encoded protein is CASSLGQVNSPLHF. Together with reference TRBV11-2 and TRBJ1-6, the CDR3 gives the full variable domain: EAGVAQSPRYKIIEKRQSVAFWCNPISGHATLYWYQQILGQGPKLLIQFQNNGVVDDSQLPKDRFSAERLKGVDSTLKIQPAKLEDSAVYLCASSLGQVNSPLHFGNGTRLTVT.

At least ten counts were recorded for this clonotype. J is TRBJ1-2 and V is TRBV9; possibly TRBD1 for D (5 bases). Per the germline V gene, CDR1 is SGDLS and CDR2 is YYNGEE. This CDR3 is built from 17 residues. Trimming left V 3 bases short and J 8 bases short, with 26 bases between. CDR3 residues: CASSAAGIARTRDGYTF. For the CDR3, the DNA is TGTGCCAGCAGCGCAGCAGGGATCGCGCGAACCAGAGACGGCTACACCTTC.

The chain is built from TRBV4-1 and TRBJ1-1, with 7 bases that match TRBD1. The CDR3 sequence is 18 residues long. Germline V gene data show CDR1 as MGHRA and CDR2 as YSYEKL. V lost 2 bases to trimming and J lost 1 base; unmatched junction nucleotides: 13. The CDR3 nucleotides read TGCGCCAGCAGCCAATTGCTAACCGGGACAGCGGGGAACACTGAAGCTTTCTTT. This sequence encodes CASSQLLTGTAGNTEAFF.

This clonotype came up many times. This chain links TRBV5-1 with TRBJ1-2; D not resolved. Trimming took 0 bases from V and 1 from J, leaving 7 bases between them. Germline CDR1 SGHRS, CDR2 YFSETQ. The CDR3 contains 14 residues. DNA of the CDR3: TGCGCCAGCAGCTTGGTAGGGAGTAACTATGGCTACACCTTC. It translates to CASSLVGSNYGYTF. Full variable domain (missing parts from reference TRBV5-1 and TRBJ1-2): KAGVTQTPRYLIKTRGQQVTLSCSPISGHRSVSWYQQTPGQGLQFLFEYFSETQRNKGNFPGRFSGRQFSNSRSEMNVSTLELGDSALYLCASSLVGSNYGYTFGSGTRLTVV.

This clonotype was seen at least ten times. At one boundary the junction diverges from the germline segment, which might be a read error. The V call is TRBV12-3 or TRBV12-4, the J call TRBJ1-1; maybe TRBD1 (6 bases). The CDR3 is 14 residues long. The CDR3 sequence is CATSKGVPGTEAFF. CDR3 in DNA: TGTGCCACCAGTAAGGGGGTCCCCGGGACTGAAGCTTTCTTT.